The present entry profiles one T cell receptor beta chain with its context. Germline V gene data show CDR1 as LNHNV and CDR2 as YYDKDF (reference sequence). This CDR3 has 13 amino acids. The trim removed 3 bases at V and 7 bases at J, leaving 5 bases unmatched. These data come from a study of blood T cell repertoires in COVID-19. About the research overall: Sources were T cells, B-cell-depleted T cells, or PBMCs; the material itself was cDNA or gDNA.

The authors' processing: Amplification of reference gene primers provided the estimated nucleated cell counts. Sequenced by immunoSEQ multiplex PCR; TCRdb stores in-frame clones only, minus some. Clone size and the V and J calls come from that table; the DNA yielded D and trimming. Here the sample spans 250,000 to 300,000 clones, under 90% being singletons. V is TRBV15 and J is TRBJ1-2, with 7 positions matching TRBD1. Specimen: peripheral blood. This TCR derives from a woman in her sixties with active or convalescent COVID-19. CDR3 protein: CATSSWTGSGYTF. In nucleotides, the CDR3 is TGTGCCACCAGCAGCTGGACAGGAAGTGGCTACACCTTC.